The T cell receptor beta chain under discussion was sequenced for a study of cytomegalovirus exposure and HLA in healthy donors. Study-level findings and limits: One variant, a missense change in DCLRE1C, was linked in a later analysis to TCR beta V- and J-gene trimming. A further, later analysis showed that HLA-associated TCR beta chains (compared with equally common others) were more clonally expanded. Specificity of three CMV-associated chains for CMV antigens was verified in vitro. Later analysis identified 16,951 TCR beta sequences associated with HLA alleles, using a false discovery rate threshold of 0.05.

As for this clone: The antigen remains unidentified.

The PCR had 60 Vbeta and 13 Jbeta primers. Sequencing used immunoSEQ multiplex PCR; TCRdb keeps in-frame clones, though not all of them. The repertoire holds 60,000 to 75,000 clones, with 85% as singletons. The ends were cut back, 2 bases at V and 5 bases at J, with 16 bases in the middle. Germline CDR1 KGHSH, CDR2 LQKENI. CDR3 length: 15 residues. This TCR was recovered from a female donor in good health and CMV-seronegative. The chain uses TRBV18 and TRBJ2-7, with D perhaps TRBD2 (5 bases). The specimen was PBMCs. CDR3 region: CASSPKRGSTNEQYF. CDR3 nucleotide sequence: TGTGCCAGCTCACCAAAAAGAGGGTCAACGAACGAGCAGTACTTC.